Listed below are T cell receptor beta chains from one sample, sequenced in a study of beta chain features in type 1 diabetes. The method was immunoSEQ multiplex PCR; TCRdb's version includes in-frame clones alone and lacks a portion of them. The sample carries over 120,000 clones, about a tenth recorded once. Specimen: central memory CD4+ T cells from blood. These receptor sequences come from a man aged 18 to 30 in good health. CDR3s include the opening cysteine and the closing phenylalanine or tryptophan. D genes are given only for firm matches. Part of the rows lack a size; the others show once, few, many or a class for expanded clones.

J	D	V	size	length	DNA	CDR3
TRBJ2-3	.	TRBV5-6	few	14	TGTGCCAGCAGCCCGGACAGCACCACAGATACGCAGTATTTT	CASSPDSTTDTQYF
TRBJ1-5	.	TRBV11-2	few	16	TGTGCCAGCAGCTTAAAGGGTTTGACAGGTCAACAGCCCCAGCATTTT	CASSLKGLTGQQPQHF
TRBJ2-5	.	TRBV5-1	.	14	TGCGCCAGCAGCTTAGCGGCAAACCAAGAGACCCAGTACTTC	CASSLAANQETQYF
TRBJ2-5	.	TRBV27	few	14	TGTGCCAGCAGTTTAATAGCCAACCAAGAGACCCAGTACTTC	CASSLIANQETQYF
TRBJ1-1	.	TRBV6-5	.	15	TGTGCCAGCAGCCGCGGGGGGTGGGGGGACACTGAAGCTTTCTTT	CASSRGGWGDTEAFF
TRBJ2-2	.	TRBV6-5	.	14	TGTGCCAGCAGTCTGTCTGCGCGCACCGGGGAGCTGTTTTTT	CASSLSARTGELFF
TRBJ2-3	.	TRBV4-3	.	15	TGCGCCAGCAGCCAACGACTAAGTGGCACAGATACGCAGTATTTT	CASSQRLSGTDTQYF
TRBJ2-2	.	TRBV2	.	14	TGTGCCAGCAGCCCCACAGGTTTTACCGGGGAGCTGTTTTTT	CASSPTGFTGELFF
TRBJ2-7	.	TRBV21-1	many	15	TGTGCCAGCAGCAAGGACAGAACATTAGCCTACGAGCAGTACTTC	CASSKDRTLAYEQYF
TRBJ1-2	.	TRBV12-5	few	13	TGTGCTAGTGGTTTAAACAGCTTCTATGGCTACACCTTC	CASGLNSFYGYTF
TRBJ2-6	.	TRBV18	few	15	TGTGCCAGCTCACCATATGTTTCTGGGGCCAACGTCCTGACTTTC	CASSPYVSGANVLTF
TRBJ2-6	.	TRBV4-3	.	18	TGCGCCAGCAGCCAACCCCGACCCCGGAGCTCTGGGGCCAACGTCCTGACTTTC	CASSQPRPRSSGANVLTF
TRBJ2-1	.	TRBV30	few	11	TGTGCCTGGAGTGAGGGGCATGAGCAGTTCTTC	CAWSEGHEQFF
TRBJ1-2	TRBD1	TRBV28	few	15	TGTGCCAGCAGTTTACCTCCCGGACAGGACTATGGCTACACCTTC	CASSLPPGQDYGYTF
TRBJ2-5	.	TRBV29-1	few	15	TGCAGCGTTGAGTGGGCAGAAACGTACCAAGAGACCCAGTACTTC	CSVEWAETYQETQYF
TRBJ1-5	.	TRBV4-2	few	15	TGTGCCAGCAGCCAAGACCGTCGGAGCAATCAGCCCCAGCATTTT	CASSQDRRSNQPQHF
TRBJ2-3	TRBD2	TRBV19	few	14	TGTGCCAGTCGATCGCTAGCGGGGACAGATACGCAGTATTTT	CASRSLAGTDTQYF
TRBJ2-7	TRBD2	TRBV2	many	15	TGTGCCAGCAGGGGGAGGGGAGGGCTGCCCTACGAGCAGTACTTC	CASRGRGGLPYEQYF
TRBJ1-6	.	TRBV2	.	17	TGTGCCAGCAGTGAAGGGCGGGGGGTAGCCGGCCCTTCACCCCTCCACTTT	CASSEGRGVAGPSPLHF
TRBJ2-3	TRBD2	TRBV7-2	.	15	TGTGCCAGCACCGAGCTAGCGGGGGTCGCAGATACGCAGTATTTT	CASTELAGVADTQYF